At least ten counts were recorded for the clone carrying this T cell receptor (beta chain). Its cognate antigen is unknown. It is unclear where the CDR3 begins or ends on the DNA, so no DNA is shown, and the CDR3 is as TCRdb lists it. The record originates from a study of tumor and adjacent non-tumor tissue in lung cancer. Turning to the study itself: Histology: about a dozen adenocarcinoma, a couple of squamous cell carcinoma, 1 small cell lung cancer. The patients, around 9 men and 5 women, were roughly 30 to 76 with stage I to III disease. On average, productive TCRbeta reads reached 4 million to 5 million per sample.

No cell sorting was done before RNA was extracted from the tissue. The library came from three nested PCR rounds adapted from ARM-PCR protocols. TCRdb re-called the multiplex PCR reads with MiXCR, one entry per CDR3 protein. The sample carries more than 95,000 distinct CDR3 sequences, 66% recorded once. General study points: Tumor repertoires had a smaller top 100 clone share than normal lung.

Germline V gene data show CDR1 as MNHEY and CDR2 as SVGAGI. The CDR3 numbers 12 amino acids, ends counted. Sample: lung tumor tissue. This chain links TRBV6-5 with TRBJ2-7. The receptor was isolated from a man aged 25-45 years with non-small cell lung cancer. CDR3 region: CASSSSTYEQYF.